What follows is one TCR beta chain and its context. Its antigen is currently unknown. It was about 100,000 TCR templates that were assayed per sample. Method: immunoSEQ multiplex PCR; TCRdb's copy keeps in-frame clones and lacks some. The sample lists about 100,000 clones; 91% were seen once. The CDR3 sequence is 14 residues long. Germline loops: CDR1 SQVTM, CDR2 ANQGSEA. Trimming at V came to 6 bases and at J to 3 bases, leaving 8 bases not matched to a gene. The sample belongs to a study of siplizumab effects on memory and regulatory T cells. Study conclusions and caveats: Naive T cells seemed more diverse than memory cells; they also seemed major alloresponse contributors. Assignment to unstimulated subsets succeeded for only a minor fraction of the alloreactive clones.

The chain is built from TRBV29-1 and TRBJ1-5; 7 nucleotides match TRBD1. Material: CD4+ T cells sorted from blood. The TCR sequence derives from a human donor in good health. Some clones in this sample may be carry-over from other donors' samples. CDR3 sequence: CSVATGQINQPQHF. CDR3 DNA sequence: TGCAGCGTAGCCACGGGACAGATCAATCAGCCCCAGCATTTT.